This T cell receptor beta chain was obtained from a study of blood T cells in healthy people across ages (dated by TCRdb to the mid-2010s). At the level of the whole study: Template switching captured roughly one uniquely barcoded TCR beta cDNA molecule per two T cells in model experiments. To track age-related changes in TCR beta repertoire diversity, the study relied on deep sequencing normalized with unique cDNA molecular identifiers. Donors were grouped into four age groups: young (average roughly 17 years), middle-aged (39), aged (about 60) and long-lived (roughly 80). The study analyzed two additional independent replicas of 1 million unique cDNA reads from the same blood draw for two donors, one aged 18 to 30 and one aged 80 or older. General findings and caveats noted by the study authors: There was a strong correlation between observed TCR beta diversity and the percentage of naive T cells measured by flow cytometry. Compared with the aged group, more naive CD4+ T cells, fewer expanded clones and increased TCR diversity were shown by the long-lived group, suggesting age selection. Conclusive comparison of naive and antigen-experienced compartments was prevented by the profiling of bulk unsorted PBMCs. Observed TCR beta diversity per million T cells fell roughly linearly with age, and a significant reduction was already apparent by age about 36. Donor CMV infection status was unknown, potentially confounding age-related changes in expanded clonotypes. Estimates of total diversity based on one million sequenced T cells were considered lower bounds and underestimates.

The donors were roughly 39 Caucasian individuals from Russia, aged about 6 to 95 years, who were systemically healthy. Each donor gave ten milliliters of peripheral blood, collected into EDTA-treated Vacutainer tubes. Ficoll-Paque density-gradient centrifugation was used to isolate PBMCs, with at least 6 million per sample. Trizol reagent was used to extract total RNA from PBMCs, with at least 5 micrograms per sample. Naive CD45RAhigh/CD27high T cell percentages were measured by flow cytometry on a PBMC aliquot from every donor. CDR1 and CDR2 (LGHNA, YSLEER) derive from the germline V gene. The CDR3 measures 18 amino acids from cysteine to phenylalanine. The entry retains the CDR3 DNA only, 54 bases that are in frame from base 1. Trimming leaves V shorter by 5 bases and J shorter by 7 bases, with the junction holding 17 bases beyond the gene matches. Libraries were prepared through 5' RACE. Data came from an Illumina HiSeq 2500. A second roughly 6 to 12 cycle PCR used a sample-barcoded 5' primer and a J-beta primer mix. A unique molecular identifier was introduced onto each TCR beta cDNA molecule by a template-switch 5' adaptor carrying 12 random nucleotides. Each sample yielded at least 3 million CDR3-containing paired-end reads. First-strand cDNA was synthesized from all RNA with the Mint cDNA synthesis kit, primed by a TRBC-specific oligonucleotide. All cDNA was treated with uracil-DNA glycosylase and then went through a first 18-cycle PCR with the universal primers M1SS and BC2_uni_R. Processing in the source paper ran as follows. For normalization, 1 million high-quality reads, each with a distinct molecular identifier, were randomly selected from each sample. Reads with shared molecular identifiers were discarded instead of being binned into consensus sequences. MiTCR, set to a Q25 quality threshold and the strictest error-elimination algorithm, was used for CDR3 identification, clonotype clustering and error correction. A nonparametric unseen species model using Euler transformation provided a lower-bound estimate of total TCR beta diversity. TCRdb passed the public sequencing reads through fastp at Q25 and MiXCR, retaining productive beta sequences. Each entry merges the rows of one CDR3 protein and shows their most common DNA and genes. The V and J calls and clone size come from TCRdb's table, not from the authors' own analysis. The sample records 450,000 to 600,000 distinct CDR3 sequences, about a quarter of which are singletons. Approximately 3.6% of the sample is taken by the ten largest.

A remark on this clonotype: What antigen it recognizes has not been identified. No clone much larger than this one lies a single base away; base qualities are absent.

The data were also submitted as part of a second study, on T cells of mothers and their children. The second study's paper adds: Nine systemically healthy Caucasian individuals, comprising three mothers and their six children, were included as donors. cDNA synthesis used all of the extracted RNA, with approximately 1.4 ug of RNA in each 15 ul reaction. In the second PCR, sample barcodes and 2-4 random nucleotides were introduced via the M1S primer. Over 8.5 million TCR beta CDR3 reads came from each mother, compared with approximately 3 million reads from each child. Thymic selection similarly shapes TCR recombination output in related and unrelated pairs, with minor effect from inherited differences. Related mother-child pairs always showed normalized repertoire overlap that was slightly higher than in unrelated mother-child pairs, though the difference was never significant. No persistent microchimeric T cell clones were detected, at a sensitivity of roughly 100 clones per million clonotypes. Deep NGS was used in the study to compare the TCR beta repertoires of mothers and children and to look for features that separate related mother-child pairs from unrelated individuals. Mothers averaged roughly 36 +/- 4 years of age and children averaged roughly 11 +/- 4 years. After adapter ligation was performed with NEBNext reagents, the libraries were sequenced on an Illumina HiSeq 2000 with 100+100 nt paired-end reads. To prevent cross-contamination, the mother and child libraries were prepared a month apart and were sequenced in separate runs. For each donor, between about 450,000 and 2,300,000 distinct TCR beta clonotypes were identified. Naive TCR beta clonotypes were estimated from low-frequency clonotypes matched to each donor's FACS-determined naive share, without sorting.

In this chain, TRBV4-3 is recombined with TRBJ2-2, with 9 bases in between that match TRBD1. Sequences were obtained from blood. The sequence came from a boy aged 2-9 years in good health. The CDR3 protein: CASSAQPPGQGRVGELFF. The DNA reads as follows: TGCGCCAGCAGCGCCCAACCGCCGGGACAGGGCCGTGTCGGGGAGCTGTTTTTT.